This TCR beta chain was identified during a study of identical twins. Study-level findings and limits: The study found that models underestimated out-of-frame TCR alpha sharing in monozygotic twins.

The germline V and J ends were trimmed by 5 bases and 1 base, with 14 bases remaining between them. The CDR3 has 15 residues. The germline CDR1 and CDR2 sequences are SGHTA and FQGNSA. This clonotype turned up a few times. The antigen is undetermined. Template switching, a step in the protocol, added a universal primer site, and cDNA carried unique molecular identifiers. TCRdb independently ran MiXCR on the 5' RACE reads; one entry per CDR3 protein. The sample records 400,000 to 650,000 distinct CDR3 sequences, 20% to 25% being singletons. The donor group consisted entirely of healthy Caucasians. The same data also went into a second study, on T cells expressing NK-cell markers. Per that paper: Dominant NKG2C+ clonotypes made up about 1.0-7.5% of CD8+ T cells in roughly six donors.

Sequenced input: CD4+ T cells sorted from blood. The sequence was collected from a woman aged 18-30 years in good health. The chain uses TRBV7-2 and TRBJ1-1; perhaps TRBD1 as D (5 bases). The CDR3 bases are TGTGCCAGCAGCCAGGCCCAGAGGGGGAACACTGAAGCTTTCTTT. Translation gives CASSQAQRGNTEAFF.